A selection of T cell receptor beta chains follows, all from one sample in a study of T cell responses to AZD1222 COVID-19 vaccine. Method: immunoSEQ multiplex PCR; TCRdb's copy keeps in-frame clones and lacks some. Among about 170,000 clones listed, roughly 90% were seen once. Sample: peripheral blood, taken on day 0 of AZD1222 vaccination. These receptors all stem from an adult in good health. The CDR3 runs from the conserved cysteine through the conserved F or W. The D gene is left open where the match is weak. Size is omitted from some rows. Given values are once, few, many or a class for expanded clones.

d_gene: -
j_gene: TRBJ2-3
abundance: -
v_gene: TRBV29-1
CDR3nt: TGCAGCGTTGTAGGCTACACAGATACGCAGTATTTT
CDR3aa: CSVVGYTDTQYF

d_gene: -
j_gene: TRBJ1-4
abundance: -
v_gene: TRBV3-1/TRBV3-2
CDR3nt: TGTGCCAGCAGCCAAGGAGCGTACGGGGCGGGAGAAAAACTGTTTTTT
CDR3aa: CASSQGAYGAGEKLFF

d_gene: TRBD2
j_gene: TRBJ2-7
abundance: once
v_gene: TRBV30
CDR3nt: TGTGCCTTTCAGACTAGCGGGGGCTCCTACGAGCAGTACTTC
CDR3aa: CAFQTSGGSYEQYF

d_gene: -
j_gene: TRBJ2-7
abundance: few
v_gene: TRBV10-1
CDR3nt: TGCGCCAGCTCCCTAGCGAACTCCTACGAGCAGTACTTC
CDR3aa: CASSLANSYEQYF

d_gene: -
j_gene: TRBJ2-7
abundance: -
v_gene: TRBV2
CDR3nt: TGTGCCAGCAGTGATGGGTCTGCAGCCTCCTACGAGCAGTACTTC
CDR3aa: CASSDGSAASYEQYF

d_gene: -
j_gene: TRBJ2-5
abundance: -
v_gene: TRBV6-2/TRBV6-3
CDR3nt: TGTGCCAGCAGTTTCTCCGCATCCGTAGAGGCCCGAGAGACCCAGTACTTC
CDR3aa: CASSFSASVEARETQYF

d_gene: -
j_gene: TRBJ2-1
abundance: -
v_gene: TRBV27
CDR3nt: TGTGCCAGCAGTTTATCGGATGGACTAATCTACAATGAGCAGTTCTTC
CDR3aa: CASSLSDGLIYNEQFF

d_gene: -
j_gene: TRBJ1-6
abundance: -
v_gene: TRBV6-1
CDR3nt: TGTGCCAGCAGTGACGGGGTCAATTCACCCCTCCACTTT
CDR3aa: CASSDGVNSPLHF

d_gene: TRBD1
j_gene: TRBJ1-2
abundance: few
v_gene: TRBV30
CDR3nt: TGTGCCTGGAGTCGACAGGGGACCTATGGCTACACCTTC
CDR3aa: CAWSRQGTYGYTF

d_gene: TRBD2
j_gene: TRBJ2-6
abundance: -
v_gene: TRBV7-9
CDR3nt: TGTGCCAGCACCCCGGGGGGGATTCCTGGGGCCAACGTCCTGACTTTC
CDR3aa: CASTPGGIPGANVLTF

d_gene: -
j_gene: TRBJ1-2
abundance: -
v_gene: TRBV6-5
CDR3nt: TGTGCCAGCAGCTTAGGGAACTATGGCTACACCTTC
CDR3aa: CASSLGNYGYTF

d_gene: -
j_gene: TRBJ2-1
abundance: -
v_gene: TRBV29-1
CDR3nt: TGCAGCGCCGAAGGAGACAGCCACTCCTACAATGAGCAGTTCTTC
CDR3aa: CSAEGDSHSYNEQFF

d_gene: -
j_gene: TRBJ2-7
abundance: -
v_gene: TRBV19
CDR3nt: TGTGCCAGTAGTATCCAGGGTTCCTCTCCTTACGAGCAGTACTTC
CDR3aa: CASSIQGSSPYEQYF

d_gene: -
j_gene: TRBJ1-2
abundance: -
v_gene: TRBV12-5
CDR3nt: TGTGCTAGTGGTTTGGGCCTTAACTATGGCTACACCTTC
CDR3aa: CASGLGLNYGYTF

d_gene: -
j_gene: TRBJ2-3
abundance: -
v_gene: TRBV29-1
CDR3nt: TGCAGCGTTGAACAACTAGACCCCTATGGGATAGATACGCAGTATTTT
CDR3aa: CSVEQLDPYGIDTQYF

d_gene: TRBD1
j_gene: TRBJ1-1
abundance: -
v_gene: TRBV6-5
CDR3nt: TGTGCCAGCAGTCCGGGACAGGGGATGAACACTGAAGCTTTCTTT
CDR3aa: CASSPGQGMNTEAFF

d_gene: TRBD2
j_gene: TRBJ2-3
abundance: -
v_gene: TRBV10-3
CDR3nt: TGTGCCATCAGTGCCACAGGGGCTTACGGGACTAGCGGCGGGGATACGCAGTATTTT
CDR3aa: CAISATGAYGTSGGDTQYF

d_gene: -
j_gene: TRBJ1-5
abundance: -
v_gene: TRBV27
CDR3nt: TGTGCCAGCAGTTGGTCTCCTCATAGCAATCAGCCCCAGCATTTT
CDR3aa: CASSWSPHSNQPQHF

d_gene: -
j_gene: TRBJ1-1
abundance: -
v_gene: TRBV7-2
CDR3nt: TGTGCCAGCAGCCCCTATTCCACTGGGAACACTGAAGCTTTCTTT
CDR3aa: CASSPYSTGNTEAFF

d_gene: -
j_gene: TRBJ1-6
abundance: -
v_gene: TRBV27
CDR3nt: TGTGCCAGCAGTTTACGGGTTAGCAATTCACCCCTCCACTTT
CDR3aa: CASSLRVSNSPLHF

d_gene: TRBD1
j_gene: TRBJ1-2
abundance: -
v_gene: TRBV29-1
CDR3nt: TGCAGCGTATCTGACAGGGTAGGGAATGGCTACACCTTC
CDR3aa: CSVSDRVGNGYTF

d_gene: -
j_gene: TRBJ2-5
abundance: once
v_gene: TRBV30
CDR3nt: TGTGCCTGGAGTTCCGGGCAAGAGACCCAGTACTTC
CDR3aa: CAWSSGQETQYF

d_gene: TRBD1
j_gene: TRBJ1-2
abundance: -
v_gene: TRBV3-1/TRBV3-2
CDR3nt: TGTGCCAGCAGCCGCAACAGGGGGAAGGTCTATGGCTACACCTTC
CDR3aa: CASSRNRGKVYGYTF

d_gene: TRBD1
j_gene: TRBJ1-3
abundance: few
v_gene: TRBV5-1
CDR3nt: TGCGCCAGCAGCTCAACAGGGGGCGCGCGGTCAGGAAACACCATATATTTT
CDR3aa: CASSSTGGARSGNTIYF

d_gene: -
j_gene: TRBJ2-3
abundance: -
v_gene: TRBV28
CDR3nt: TGTGCCAGCAGTCGTACTAGCTATGGCACAGATACGCAGTATTTT
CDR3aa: CASSRTSYGTDTQYF

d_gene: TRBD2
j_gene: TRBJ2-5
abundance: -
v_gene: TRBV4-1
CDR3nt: TGCGCCAGCAGCCAGATAGGGACTATTCTCCCTCGGACCCAGTACTTC
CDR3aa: CASSQIGTILPRTQYF

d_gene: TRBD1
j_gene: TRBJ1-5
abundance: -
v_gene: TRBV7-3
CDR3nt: TGTGCCAGCAGCTTAGGCCAGGGGGGACCCCAGCATTTT
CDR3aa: CASSLGQGGPQHF

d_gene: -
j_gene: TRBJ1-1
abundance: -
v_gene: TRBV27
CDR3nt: TGTGCCAGCAGATCTACCACCCGGGCGGGGAACACTGAAGCTTTCTTT
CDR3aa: CASRSTTRAGNTEAFF